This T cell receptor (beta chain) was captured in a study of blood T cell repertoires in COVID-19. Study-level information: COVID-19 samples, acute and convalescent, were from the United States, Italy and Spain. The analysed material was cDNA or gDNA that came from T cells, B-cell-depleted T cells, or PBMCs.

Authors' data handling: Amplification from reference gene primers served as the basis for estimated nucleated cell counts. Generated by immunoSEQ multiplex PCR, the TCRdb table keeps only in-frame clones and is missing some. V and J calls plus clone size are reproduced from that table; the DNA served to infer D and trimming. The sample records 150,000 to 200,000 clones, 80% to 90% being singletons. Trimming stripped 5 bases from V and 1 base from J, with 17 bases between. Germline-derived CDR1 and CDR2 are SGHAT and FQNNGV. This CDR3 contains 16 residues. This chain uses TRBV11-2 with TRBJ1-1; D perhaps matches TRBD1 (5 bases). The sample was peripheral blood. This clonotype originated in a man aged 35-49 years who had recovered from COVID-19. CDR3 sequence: CASSAGALVTNTEAFF. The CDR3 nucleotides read TGTGCCAGCAGCGCTGGGGCCCTCGTGACGAACACTGAAGCTTTCTTT.